This T cell receptor beta chain is from a study of molecular identifiers for immune sequencing clone quantification. This clonotype was counted ten times or more. TCRdb re-analysed the PCR reads in MiXCR, keeping a single row per CDR3 protein. The sample consists of under 600,000 distinct CDR3 sequences, 20% to 25% of them appearing once. Germline V gene data show CDR1 as SGHTA and CDR2 as FQGNSA. The CDR3 extends over 17 amino acids. Deletions cut 5 bases from V and 3 bases from J, with 20 bases between. Sequencing used naive CD8+ T cells from blood, with Jurkat cell RNA spiked in. Subset in this sample: FACS-sorted CD8+CD4-CCR7+CD45RA+ naive T cells. The source is a human donor in good health. Some libraries in this study had Jurkat cell RNA spiked in. The rearrangement links TRBV7-2 to TRBJ2-1; D is uncertain. The CDR3 here is CASSQNEEHSDYNEQFF. In nucleotides, the CDR3 is TGTGCCAGCAGCCAAAATGAGGAACACTCGGACTACAATGAGCAGTTCTTC.